This is a list of T cell receptor beta chains from one sample in a study of identical twins. TCRdb passed the 5' RACE reads through MiXCR, listing each CDR3 protein once. The table records 280,000 or so distinct CDR3 sequences, approximately 8% of them present only once. These data also formed part of another study, on yellow fever vaccine responses in identical twins.

Sequencing was carried out using memory (CD45RO+) T cells sorted from blood. The receptors come from a woman aged 18-30 years in good health. CDR3s include the opening cysteine and the closing phenylalanine or tryptophan. Fields, in order: V gene, CDR3 protein.

>TRBV27
CASSFQGQEAFF
>TRBV5-6
CASSSVGGTDTQYF
>TRBV7-9
CASSETGGWRVETQYF
>TRBV5-1
CASADGDRGNEKLFF
>TRBV27
CASSLMVTSGAHEQFF
>TRBV4-1
CASSQDLRGVYEQYF
>TRBV20-1
CSARGLAGEVGGQYF
>TRBV10-3
CAIGFGQGGTGELFF
>TRBV9
CASSRGGEDTQYF
>TRBV4-1
CASSRDRGEPSGANVLTF
>TRBV6-1
CASREASGANVLTF
>TRBV2
CASSETGGRNQPQHF
>TRBV27
CASRQTLSPNGYTF
>TRBV6-5
CASSYSMGQGINSPLHF
>TRBV7-9
CASSRASGRAGETQYF
>TRBV7-9
CASSLAIRDTGELFF
>TRBV5-6
CASSWGRTSGANVLTF
>TRBV27
CASSLGYGQGNYNEQFF
>TRBV7-9
CASSLNSLGYEQYF